Reported below is one T cell receptor beta chain. The sample is drawn from a study of blood T cell repertoires in COVID-19. On the study more broadly: The cDNA or gDNA used as material had been derived from T cells, B-cell-depleted T cells, or PBMCs.

Authors' data handling: It was from reference gene primer amplification that nucleated cell counts were estimated. TCRdb keeps only in-frame clones here, not all; method: immunoSEQ multiplex PCR. V, J and clone size derive from that table, while D and trimming were established from the DNA sequence. The data hold 110,000 to 150,000 clones, with about four fifths observed a single time. The receptor comes from a human donor in a cohort sampled during active COVID-19. Sample: peripheral blood.

CDR3 DNA: TGTGCCAGCAGTTCCCCGCGGGTGGGGGAGACCCAGTACTTC. It codes for CASSSPRVGETQYF. The V and J genes are TRBV6-6 and TRBJ2-5; TRBD2 might be the D (5 bases). Trimming removed 4 bases from V and 5 bases from J, with 14 bases in between. Looked up from germline, CDR1 is MNHNY and CDR2 is SVGAGI (reference sequence). This CDR3 spans 14 amino acids.